The TCR beta chain described here comes from a study of T cell responses to AZD1222 COVID-19 vaccine. Points from the study as a whole: Among those given AZD1222, only 5 to 7 were seropositive at baseline. Only after the peak T cell response were repertoires sampled. Most donors were white British, females outnumbered males, and clonal diversity was possibly underestimated.

V shed 5 bases, J shed 3 bases, and the junction held 15 bases outside the gene matches. The CDR3 contains 19 residues. Germline V gives CDR1 MNHNY, CDR2 SVGAGI (reference sequence). For this clone: Antigen specificity is unknown.

Libraries were prepared by immunoSEQ multiplex PCR; TCRdb keeps only in-frame clonotypes and omits some of them. The repertoire holds 84,000 or so clones, with 90% as singletons. This sequence joins TRBV6-6 and TRBJ2-6, with TRBD1 identical over 8 bases. This TCR came from an adult who received the AZD1222 COVID-19 vaccine. The sample consisted of peripheral blood, taken 28 days after the second AZD1222 dose. The CDR3 sequence: CASSRGDLSGGSGANVLTF. Here the CDR3 DNA reads TGTGCCAGCAGTCGAGGCGACTTGTCAGGGGGCAGTGGGGCCAACGTCCTGACTTTC.